A selection of T cell receptor beta chains follows, all from one sample in a study of post-analysis software for immune sequencing data. TCRdb used MiXCR to reprocess the PCR reads, holding one entry per CDR3 protein. The sample lists some 700,000 distinct CDR3 sequences, more than 50% occurring once. Sequenced: blood. These receptors all come from a girl between 2 and 10 years old with multiple sclerosis. Each CDR3 is given without its conserved first and last residue. Expanded clones are given a class, and other clones once, few, many or no size at all.

V gene,J gene,clone size,CDR3 protein
TRBV28,NA,NA,ASSYQTSGGDEQY
TRBV18,NA,few,ASSPGTRGVNEQY
TRBV30,TRBJ2-1,NA,AWRRAGANYNEQF
TRBV5-6,NA,NA,ASSSRTAYNEQY
TRBV15,TRBJ2-5,NA,ATSYRRGGAPGETQY
TRBV29-1,TRBJ1-1,NA,SVQGRSTEAF
TRBV20-1,TRBJ1-1,NA,SARDLGEVKAEAF
TRBV28,NA,NA,ACSLPGTTYEQY
TRBV20-1,TRBJ2-1,few,SASHRLTYNEQF
TRBV30,TRBJ1-4,NA,AWGTGGKLF
TRBV5-1,TRBJ1-1,NA,ASYGGNTEAF
TRBV6-5,TRBJ1-2,few,ASSYSMRTANYGYT
TRBV20-1,TRBJ2-7,once,SARGGTPLGEQY
TRBV29-1,TRBJ2-5,once,SVEGGNFQETQY
TRBV6-2/TRBV6-3,TRBJ2-5,NA,ASSGLAGVRETQY
TRBV11-2,TRBJ2-7,NA,ASSLEAGYYEQY
TRBV7-8,TRBJ2-5,NA,ASSLRRRSRQETQY
TRBV20-1,TRBJ1-1,NA,SAGTTTLEAF
TRBV20-1,TRBJ2-5,once,SATGQYQETQY
TRBV6-2/TRBV6-3,TRBJ2-5,NA,ASRYDGPSYGQY
TRBV6-5,TRBJ2-3,NA,ASSFLTSGRASSTDTQY
TRBV7-7,TRBJ2-1,NA,ASSLVASGISNEQF
TRBV29-1,TRBJ1-2,few,SVGQDRSNGYT
TRBV7-9,TRBJ2-4,NA,ASRPGTSGSLAKNIQY
TRBV2,TRBJ2-3,NA,ASSQRLEGPSTDTQY
TRBV12-3/TRBV12-4,TRBJ1-1,NA,ASSLTGSGTEAF
TRBV7-8,TRBJ2-1,NA,ASSFPDSYNEQF
TRBV10-3,TRBJ2-5,NA,AISAIGQQETQY
TRBV24-1,TRBJ2-7,NA,ATSDLDTGSSYEQY
TRBV29-1,TRBJ2-3,NA,SVPIGLAGLTDTQY
TRBV6-5,TRBJ1-1,few,ASRRGVNTEAF
TRBV5-1,TRBJ2-7,NA,ASTFGRTAYEQY
TRBV18,NA,NA,ASSVTGTSEQY
TRBV9,TRBJ2-1,NA,ASSPLGWPSYNEQF
TRBV7-3,TRBJ2-6,few,ASSRDRVGANVLT
TRBV20-1,TRBJ2-3,few,SAIMSGGTDTQY
TRBV3-1,NA,NA,ASSQDSRFYEQY
TRBV6-5,TRBJ1-3,once,ASSYSGGAGNTIY
TRBV4-1,TRBJ2-5,NA,ASSQDNGGAAQY
TRBV7-2,TRBJ2-3,NA,ASSMGAGGSHGTDTQY
TRBV10-3,TRBJ2-3,NA,AISMREVGDTQY
TRBV25-1,TRBJ2-5,NA,ASSELEHNLWAEKETQY
TRBV10-3,TRBJ2-7,NA,ATAGQGRPLGNEQY